A single sample is the source of the 22 T cell receptor beta chains below, sequenced in a study of blood T cells in healthy people across ages. A second PCR of about 7 to 12 cycles used a sample-barcoded 5' primer and a J-beta primer mix. TCRdb itself ran the 5' RACE reads through MiXCR, one entry per CDR3 protein. The data show roughly 1 million distinct CDR3 sequences, 25% seen once. The same data also went into a second study, on T cells of mothers and their children.

The sample comprised blood. These receptors all stem from a girl aged 2 to 10 in good health.

The chain has TRBV29-1 and TRBJ1-4; a possible D gene is TRBD1 (5 bases). Per germline, CDR1 SQVTM and CDR2 ANQGSEA. CDR3 length equals 13 residues. Trimming pared 4 bases from V and 6 bases from J, leaving 12 bases between. CDR3 residues: CSVVVRVDEKLFF. CDR3 sequence (DNA): TGCAGCGTTGTGGTCAGGGTCGATGAAAAACTGTTTTTT.

This clonotype was seen a handful of times. The chain carries TRBV20-1 and TRBJ2-7; 7 nucleotides align to TRBD2. This CDR3 region has 15 residues. From germline, CDR1 is DFQATT and CDR2 SNEGSKA (reference sequence). With V trimmed by 0 bases and J by 0 bases, 5 bases remained unmatched. The CDR3 nucleotides read TGCAGTGCTAGAGATCCTCTAGCGGACTCCTACGAGCAGTACTTC. It is translated as CSARDPLADSYEQYF.

This clonotype was counted a few times. The chain carries TRBV6-5 and TRBJ1-2; D is undetermined. Looked up from germline, CDR1 is MNHEY and CDR2 is SVGAGI. Between the trimmed V and J ends, which lost 6 bases and 3 bases, there was a span of 8 bases. This CDR3 is built from 12 residues. The CDR3 sequence: CASSGPYYGYTF. The CDR3 nucleotides are TGTGCCAGCAGCGGACCCTACTATGGCTACACCTTC.

This chain connects TRBV20-1 to TRBJ2-5; 10 bases match TRBD2. CDR1 and CDR2 (germline): DFQATT, SNEGSKA (reference sequence). The V and J ends lost 6 bases and 4 bases, in that order; junction bases with no gene match: 14. The CDR3 totals 16 residues. The CDR3 nucleotides are TGCAGTGCCCCAATTCTAGCGGGAGTATTGGGAGAGACCCAGTACTTC. Its translation: CSAPILAGVLGETQYF.

This clonotype has more than one count but fewer than ten. The chain employs TRBV7-2 and TRBJ2-5; 7 bases match TRBD2. The CDR3 contains 14 residues. CDR1 is SGHTA, CDR2 FQGNSA, per germline. The V gene end was trimmed by 5 bases and the J gene end by 5 bases; junction bases not matched to a gene: 8. The CDR3 region has the DNA TGTGCCAGCAGCGCGGGACTAAGGAAGGAGACCCAGTACTTC. Amino acid sequence: CASSAGLRKETQYF.

This clonotype was found a few times. The gene calls are TRBV20-1 and TRBJ2-3, with D possibly being TRBD1 (6 bases). CDR1 is DFQATT, CDR2 SNEGSKA, per germline (reference sequence). The CDR3 runs to 16 residues. V lost 3 bases and J lost 3, with 19 bases in between. CDR3 bases: TGCAGTGCTAGTTACCACAGGGTCGAGTATACAGATACGCAGTATTTT. Its translation: CSASYHRVEYTDTQYF.

This clonotype was seen a few times. This chain joins TRBV7-3 and TRBJ2-5, with D maybe TRBD2 (5 bases). V was cut by 1 base and J by 5 bases, with 11 bases left in between. This CDR3 comprises 14 residues. CDR1 and CDR2 (germline): SGHTA, FQGTGA. Here the CDR3 reads CASSLMVGEETQYF. The CDR3 DNA is TGTGCCAGCAGCTTAATGGTCGGGGAGGAGACCCAGTACTTC. The entire variable domain, with the rest obtained from reference TRBV7-3 and TRBJ2-5, is as follows: GAGVSQTPSNKVTEKGKYVELRCDPISGHTALYWYRQSLGQGPEFLIYFQGTGAADDSGLPNDRFFAVRPEGSVSTLKIQRTERGDSAVYLCASSLMVGEETQYFGPGTRLLVL.

This clonotype has a handful of counts. The chain is built from TRBV4-1 and TRBJ1-1; possible D gene TRBD1, 5 bases. The CDR3 spans 16 residues. Trimming pared 1 base from V and 7 bases from J, leaving 19 bases between. Germline V gene lookup returns CDR1 MGHRA and CDR2 YSYEKL. The CDR3 is CASSQVPNTGELEAFF. Here the CDR3 DNA reads TGCGCCAGCAGCCAAGTACCTAATACAGGAGAACTTGAAGCTTTCTTT.

The chain couples TRBV4-1 to TRBJ2-3; 8 nucleotides agree with TRBD2. Per germline, CDR1 MGHRA and CDR2 YSYEKL. The V segment lost 4 bases and the J segment 0 bases; nucleotides outside the gene matches: 6. CDR3 length: 16 amino acids. The CDR3 nucleotides are TGCGCCAGCAGCCTACTAGCGGAAGATAGCACAGATACGCAGTATTTT. As protein: CASSLLAEDSTDTQYF.

V gene TRBV7-6 combines with J gene TRBJ1-6; a possible D gene is TRBD1 (5 bases). Deletions cut 5 bases from V and 0 bases from J, with 20 bases between. Germline assignment: CDR1 SGHVS and CDR2 FNYEAQ. The CDR3 has 19 amino acids. The CDR3 loop reads CASSPKIGDPGSYNSPLHF. Here the CDR3 DNA reads TGTGCCAGCAGCCCCAAAATAGGGGACCCTGGCTCCTATAATTCACCCCTCCACTTT.

The rearrangement uses TRBV3-1 and TRBJ2-7; TRBD1 matches 9 bases. The CDR3 has 14 amino acids. Unmatched junction bases numbered 7, after V lost 0 bases and J lost 10 bases. Germline V gives CDR1 LGHDT, CDR2 YNNKEL (reference sequence). Here the CDR3 DNA reads TGTGCCAGCAGCCAAGATGGGGACAGGGCCGTTCAGTACTTC. Its protein is CASSQDGDRAVQYF.

This clonotype was observed a few times. The chain has TRBV7-2 and TRBJ2-7, with D possibly TRBD1 on 6 matching bases. Germline-derived CDR1 and CDR2 are SGHTA and FQGNSA. The CDR3 length is 13 residues. The V end lost 8 bases, the J end lost 3 bases, and 14 bases lay between the germline ends. CDR3 in DNA: TGTGCCAGCGGCCGGGACAATGGCTACGAGCAGTACTTC. It specifies CASGRDNGYEQYF.

This clonotype was seen only a few times. The chain is built from TRBV12-3 or TRBV12-4 and TRBJ2-5; 16 bases fit TRBD2. The CDR3 is 20 residues long. V trimming: 2 bases; J trimming: 6 bases; junction bases outside the gene matches: 15. The CDR3: CASSLFIGTSGGGRSQTQYF. The CDR3 DNA follows: TGTGCCAGCAGTTTATTTATAGGGACTAGCGGGGGGGGTCGATCCCAGACCCAGTACTTC.

This sequence joins TRBV5-1 and TRBJ1-2; 10 nucleotides line up with TRBD1. V shed 0 bases and J 2 bases; nucleotides not matched to a gene: 4. CDR1 SGHRS and CDR2 YFSETQ come from the germline V gene. The CDR3 sequence is 16 residues long. DNA for the CDR3: TGCGCCAGCAGCTTGGCGCCGGGACAGGGGAACTATGGCTACACCTTC. Protein sequence: CASSLAPGQGNYGYTF.

This clonotype has a handful of counts. One end of the junction is discordant with germline, which a read error may explain. The J gene is TRBJ2-3, the V gene TRBV25-1; D is uncertain. Germline V gene data show CDR1 as MGHDK and CDR2 as SYGVNS. This CDR3 is built from 13 residues. The DNA of the CDR3 is TGTGCCGGCAGTGAATTCCTCACGGATACGCAGTATTTT. This sequence encodes CAGSEFLTDTQYF.

In DNA form, the CDR3 reads TGTGCCAGCAGTGCCCCCCGCATAACCCGGGGCCCCCAAATCCAAGAGACCCAGTACTTC. It yields the protein CASSAPRITRGPQIQETQYF. The rearrangement uses TRBV11-1 and TRBJ2-5; D possibly matches TRBD1 or TRBD2 (5 bases each). Trimming removed 6 bases from V and 1 base from J, with 30 bases in between. The length of the CDR3 is 20 residues. Germline loops: CDR1 SGHAT, CDR2 FQDESV (reference sequence).

In its sample, this clonotype was seen a few times. The chain joins TRBV3-1 to TRBJ2-3, with 8 nucleotides matching TRBD2. This CDR3 comprises 14 residues. V was pared by 8 bases and J by 0 bases, with 4 bases of the junction left unmatched. Per germline, CDR1 LGHDT and CDR2 YNNKEL (reference sequence). CDR3 sequence reads: CASVGGRSTDTQYF. Written as DNA, the CDR3 is TGTGCCAGCGTAGGCGGGAGGAGCACAGATACGCAGTATTTT.

The V call is TRBV20-1, the J call TRBJ2-1; the match to TRBD2 covers 8 bases. CDR1 and CDR2 from the germline V gene are DFQATT and SNEGSKA (reference sequence). The V and J ends lost 7 bases and 7 bases, in that order; junction bases with no gene match: 12. CDR3 length equals 14 residues. CDR3: CSVESAGEHNEQFF. The CDR3 DNA reads TGCAGTGTCGAATCAGCGGGAGAGCATAATGAGCAGTTCTTC.

V usage is TRBV6-5 and J usage is TRBJ2-7; 14 bases agree with TRBD2. Germline V CDR1 and CDR2: MNHEY, SVGAGI. The CDR3 contains 17 residues. V was clipped by 2 bases and J by 5 bases; unmatched bases: 8. CDR3 protein: CASSYGGEGLAGDEQYF. The CDR3 region has the DNA TGTGCCAGCAGTTACGGGGGCGAGGGACTAGCGGGAGACGAGCAGTACTTC.

V gene TRBV12-3 or TRBV12-4 combines with J gene TRBJ2-1, with unresolved D. With the DNA end fitting TRBJ2-7 better, the J assignment may be wrong. The CDR3 spans 14 residues. The CDR3 here is CASSLPYSHYEQYF. The CDR3 nucleotides read TGTGCCAGCAGTTTACCCTACTCCCACTACGAGCAGTACTTC.

Concerning this clonotype itself: A read error may produce the germline difference seen at one junction end. This chain connects TRBV5-1 to TRBJ2-5; 9 nucleotides match TRBD2. CDR1 and CDR2 from the germline V gene are SGHRS and YFSETQ. The CDR3 loop spans 13 amino acids. The CDR3 DNA reads as TGCGCCAGCAGCTTTAGCGGGAGTTTTGAGCAGCTCTTC. This encodes CASSFSGSFEQLF.

This clonotype has more than one count but fewer than ten. V gene TRBV20-1 combines with J gene TRBJ2-2; tentatively, D is TRBD1 (6 bases). V was cut by 3 bases and J by 5 bases, with 25 bases left in between. The CDR3 loop spans 18 amino acids. The germline V gene encodes CDR1 DFQATT and CDR2 SNEGSKA (reference sequence). CDR3 region: CSASPKNRDRSATGELFF. The CDR3 DNA is TGCAGTGCTAGCCCAAAAAATAGAGACAGGTCGGCGACCGGGGAGCTGTTTTTT.